The next 29 T cell receptor beta chains were all read from a single sample in a study of OX40 agonist ivuxolimab in advanced cancers. Sequencing used immunoSEQ multiplex PCR; TCRdb keeps in-frame clones, though not all of them. The profile shows 65,000 to 75,000 clones, 70% to 90% of them singletons. The sequencing used CD4+ or CD8+ T cells sorted from blood, collected in a trial of the OX40 agonist ivuxolimab. Every receptor here comes from an adult with an advanced solid tumor such as melanoma, head and neck, liver or kidney cancer.

V and J are TRBV7-3 and TRBJ1-1, with D possibly being TRBD1 (5 bases). Germline lookup yields CDR1 SGHTA and CDR2 FQGTGA. This CDR3 has 14 amino acids. V lost 1 base and J 4 bases, leaving 10 bases between the germline ends. The DNA of the CDR3 is TGTGCCAGCAGCTTAAGTGGGGCGATCACTGAAGCTTTCTTT. Its translation: CASSLSGAITEAFF.

The gene calls are TRBV2 and TRBJ1-5, with D maybe TRBD1 (5 bases). From germline, CDR1 is SNHLY and CDR2 FYNNEI. Trimming shortened V by 7 bases and J by 4 bases, and 17 bases separated the two germline ends. The CDR3 runs 15 residues. This CDR3 is CASMSDGGENQPQHF. CDR3 DNA sequence: TGTGCCAGCATGTCGGACGGGGGGGAAAATCAGCCCCAGCATTTT.

The CDR3 nucleotides are TGTGCCAGCAGAACCGAGAGGGTCAGCTACGAGCAGTACTTC. This gives the protein CASRTERVSYEQYF. The rearrangement joins TRBV7-2 to TRBJ2-7; tentatively, D is TRBD2 (5 bases). The CDR3 consists of 14 residues. Trimming stripped 6 bases from V and 3 bases from J, with 15 bases between. The germline CDR1 and CDR2 sequences are SGHTA and FQGNSA.

The rearrangement uses TRBV5-8 and TRBJ1-1; no definite D call. Germline CDR1 reads SGHTS; CDR2 reads YDEGEE. With 2 bases removed from V and 0 bases from J, the gap between germline ends came to 11 bases. The CDR3 has 15 amino acids. The CDR3 sequence: CASSFLLDMNTEAFF. CDR3 DNA sequence: TGTGCCAGCAGCTTTCTTCTAGACATGAACACTGAAGCTTTCTTT.

This clone has a single count. The chain employs TRBV7-2 and TRBJ1-6, with 8 bases identical to TRBD1. The trim removed 3 bases at V and 6 bases at J, leaving 4 bases unmatched. This CDR3 has 15 residues. Looked up from germline, CDR1 is SGHTA and CDR2 is FQGNSA. DNA of the CDR3: TGTGCCAGCAGCTTCCAGGGGGCAGGTAATTCACCCCTCCACTTT. This codes for CASSFQGAGNSPLHF.

CDR3 bases: TGCGCCAGCAGCCAAGGGCCAGGGGGGTCCTACGAGCAGTACTTC. It specifies CASSQGPGGSYEQYF. The V gene is TRBV4-3, the J gene TRBJ2-7; D is perhaps TRBD1 (7 bases). The CDR3 sequence is 15 residues long. Germline CDR1 reads LGHNA; CDR2 reads YSLEER. Between the trimmed V and J ends, which lost 1 base and 1 base, there was a span of 11 bases.

This CDR3 is CASSPGQRHSGNTIYF. In DNA form, the CDR3 reads TGTGCCAGCAGCCCGGGACAGCGTCACTCTGGAAACACCATATATTTT. This chain uses TRBV4-2 with TRBJ1-3, with TRBD1 matching over 7 bases. V lost 4 bases, J lost 0 bases, and 6 bases stayed unmatched. The CDR3 runs to 16 residues. Looked up from germline, CDR1 is LGHNA and CDR2 is YNFKEQ.

This clone appeared a single time. The chain recombines TRBV7-9 with TRBJ1-1; possible D gene TRBD1, 5 bases. The ends were cut back, 1 base at V and 7 bases at J, with 13 bases in the middle. Germline loops: CDR1 SEHNR, CDR2 FQNEAQ (reference sequence). CDR3 length: 14 amino acids. CDR3 sequence reads: CASSLGVPQGEAFF. The CDR3 coding sequence is TGTGCCAGCAGCTTAGGAGTCCCCCAGGGTGAAGCTTTCTTT.

This sequence joins TRBV4-1 and TRBJ2-1; D possibly matches TRBD1 or TRBD2 (5 bases each). The ends were cut back, 1 base at V and 0 bases at J, with 16 bases in the middle. Germline CDR1 reads MGHRA; CDR2 reads YSYEKL. This CDR3 is built from 18 residues. CDR3 nucleotides: TGCGCCAGCAGCCAAGGGGGGTTACGCCCATCCTCCTACAATGAGCAGTTCTTC. It codes for CASSQGGLRPSSYNEQFF.

The chain uses TRBV2 and TRBJ2-5; D is ambiguous. Trimming cost V 8 bases and J 2 bases, with 9 bases left between them. CDR1 and CDR2 (germline): SNHLY, FYNNEI. This CDR3 has 12 amino acids. The DNA for the CDR3 is TGTGCCAGCCGAAAGGATCAAGAGACCCAGTACTTC. Protein sequence: CASRKDQETQYF. The full variable domain, rest sourced from reference TRBV2 and TRBJ2-5, is EPEVTQTPSHQVTQMGQEVILRCVPISNHLYFYWYRQILGQKVEFLVSFYNNEISEKSEIFDDQFSVERPDGSNFTLKIRSTKLEDSAMYFCASRKDQETQYFGPGTRLLVL.

J is TRBJ2-5 and V is TRBV2, with 7 nucleotides matching TRBD2. CDR1 SNHLY and CDR2 FYNNEI come from the germline V gene. This CDR3 region has 15 residues. J was trimmed by 4 bases and V by 7 bases; bases with no gene match: 12. CDR3 sequence reads: CASKGPWEGSETQYF. CDR3 in DNA: TGTGCCAGCAAGGGCCCCTGGGAGGGATCAGAGACCCAGTACTTC.

V is TRBV18 and J is TRBJ2-7, with 7 bases matching TRBD2. The CDR3 has 15 amino acids. V lost 5 bases to trimming and J lost 0 bases; unmatched junction nucleotides: 7. Germline values: CDR1 KGHSH, CDR2 LQKENI. The CDR3 sequence: CASSATSYSSYEQYF. CDR3 nucleotides: TGTGCCAGCTCAGCGACTAGCTATAGCTCCTACGAGCAGTACTTC.

The rearrangement links TRBV11-1 to TRBJ2-1, with D possibly matching TRBD2 (7 bases). Trimming left V 1 base short and J 0 bases short, with 16 bases between. The CDR3 covers 18 residues. The germline CDR1 and CDR2 sequences are SGHAT and FQDESV (reference sequence). CDR3 sequence (DNA): TGTGCCAGCAGCTTAGAGGGGGGGCTATCGAGCTCCTACAATGAGCAGTTCTTC. Amino acids: CASSLEGGLSSSYNEQFF.

This clone has only one observation. The chain combines TRBV7-8 with TRBJ1-5; no clear D gene. Germline V CDR1 and CDR2: SGHVS, FQNEAQ. V was shortened by 5 bases and J by 4 bases, with 15 bases between the two germline ends. CDR3 length equals 15 residues. The CDR3 loop reads CASSPPGDHNQPQHF. CDR3 in DNA: TGTGCCAGCAGCCCCCCGGGAGACCATAATCAGCCCCAGCATTTT.

In its sample, this clone was seen once. The V call is TRBV10-2, the J call TRBJ2-7, with TRBD2 identical over 13 bases. In germline, CDR1 is WSHSY, CDR2 SAAADI. The CDR3 contains 18 residues. With V trimmed by 8 bases and J by 3 bases, 16 bases remained unmatched. The DNA of the CDR3 is TGCGCCAGCCGTTTGAAAGGACTAGCGGGAGAGTGCGGCTACGAGCAGTACTTC. Translated, it gives CASRLKGLAGECGYEQYF.

The CDR3 here is CASSVGQHSEQYF. In DNA, the CDR3 is TGTGCCAGCAGCGTAGGCCAGCATAGCGAGCAGTACTTC. This chain connects TRBV9 to TRBJ2-5; D remains ambiguous. TRBJ2-7 explains the end of the DNA better; the J call may be wrong. Germline V gene sequence: CDR1 SGDLS, CDR2 YYNGEE. CDR3 length equals 13 residues.

The V and J genes are TRBV6-5 and TRBJ2-5, with D unresolved. V lost 0 bases to trimming and J lost 5 bases, with 13 bases between them. The CDR3 runs 15 residues. Per the germline V gene, CDR1 is MNHEY and CDR2 is SVGAGI. The CDR3 sequence: CASSYSRSPWETQYF. The CDR3 bases are TGTGCCAGCAGTTACTCAAGGAGTCCGTGGGAGACCCAGTACTTC.

The chain has TRBV19 and TRBJ1-1; D gene ambiguous. The V gene's germline CDR1 is LNHDA and CDR2 SQIVND (reference sequence). V lost 5 bases, J lost 1 base, and 8 bases lay in between. There are 13 residues in the CDR3. Here the CDR3 reads CASSDPENTEAFF. For the CDR3, the DNA is TGTGCCAGTAGTGACCCCGAGAACACTGAAGCTTTCTTT. The variable domain in full, completed from reference TRBV19 and TRBJ1-1, reads DGGITQSPKYLFRKEGQNVTLSCEQNLNHDAMYWYRQDPGQGLRLIYYSQIVNDFQKGDIAEGYSVSREKKESFPLTVTSAQKNPTAFYLCASSDPENTEAFFGQGTRLTVV.

Concerning this clone itself: The sample holds other DNA sequences that translate to the same CDR3. This rearrangement joins TRBV5-8 to TRBJ2-7; D call uncertain. The CDR3 runs 15 residues. The germline gives CDR1 SGHTS, CDR2 YDEGEE. V lost 0 bases and J lost 4, with 14 bases in between. CDR3 sequence: CASSLDVALAYEQYF. CDR3 in DNA: TGTGCCAGCAGCTTGGATGTGGCCCTGGCTTACGAGCAGTACTTC.

The J gene is TRBJ2-7, the V gene TRBV4-2, with 7 bases lining up with TRBD2. There are 16 residues in the CDR3. Looked up from germline, CDR1 is LGHNA and CDR2 is YNFKEQ. V gave up 5 bases and J gave up 2 bases; unmatched junction bases: 12. The CDR3 coding sequence is TGTGCCAGCAGCTCTCAGGCGGCGGGGGATGCCTACGAGCAGTACTTC. Translation gives CASSSQAAGDAYEQYF.

This chain joins TRBV7-9 and TRBJ1-1; weak D call: TRBD1 (6 bases). Trimming left V 2 bases short and J 4 bases short, with 8 bases between. CDR1 and CDR2 from the germline V gene are SEHNR and FQNEAQ (reference sequence). This CDR3 region has 13 residues. The CDR3 here is CASSLQGTTEAFF. The CDR3 DNA reads as TGTGCCAGCAGCTTACAGGGGACCACTGAAGCTTTCTTT.

The V call is TRBV11-3, the J call TRBJ1-2; 11 nucleotides match TRBD1. V was clipped by 3 bases and J by 4 bases; unmatched bases: 4. Germline V gene sequence: CDR1 SGHNT, CDR2 YENEEA. The CDR3 extends over 15 amino acids. CDR3 region: CASSFGTGGTYGYTF. The CDR3 DNA sequence: TGTGCCAGCAGCTTCGGGACAGGGGGTACCTATGGCTACACCTTC.

This clone was seen just once. The rearrangement links TRBV7-8 to TRBJ1-1; a possible D gene is TRBD1 (5 bases). V lost 4 bases and J lost 1, with 16 bases in between. CDR1 is SGHVS, CDR2 FQNEAQ, per germline. The CDR3 is made up of 16 amino acids. This chain's CDR3 is CASSSRWGGRNTEAFF. As DNA, the CDR3 is TGTGCCAGCAGCTCACGATGGGGGGGAAGGAACACTGAAGCTTTCTTT.

Of note for this clone: At the DNA level, this CDR3 is encoded by other sequences in the same sample as well. The CDR3 spells CASGTGGNEKLFF. Here the CDR3 DNA reads TGTGCCAGTGGGACAGGGGGAAACGAAAAACTGTTTTTT. This chain connects TRBV7-2 to TRBJ1-4; TRBD1 aligns across 11 bases. V was pared by 9 bases and J by 8 bases, with 5 bases of the junction left unmatched. Germline lookup yields CDR1 SGHTA and CDR2 FQGNSA. CDR3 size: 13 residues. Full variable domain (outside the CDR3, taken from reference TRBV7-2 and TRBJ1-4): GAGVSQSPSNKVTEKGKDVELRCDPISGHTALYWYRQSLGQGLEFLIYFQGNSAPDKSGLPSDRFSAERTGGSVSTLTIQRTQQEDSAVYLCASGTGGNEKLFFGSGTQLSVL.

This clone was detected a few times. The chain employs TRBV27 and TRBJ2-7; the D is unclear. V was cut by 8 bases and J by 3 bases, with 5 bases left in between. Germline V gives CDR1 MNHEY, CDR2 SMNVEV (reference sequence). The CDR3 length is 10 residues. CDR3 DNA sequence: TGTGCCAGCGGAATCTACGAGCAGTACTTC. This gives the protein CASGIYEQYF.

The gene calls are TRBV18 and TRBJ1-6; D might be TRBD1 (5 bases). The CDR3 consists of 14 residues. Germline CDR1 reads KGHSH; CDR2 reads LQKENI. V shed 2 bases and J shed 9 bases, with 11 bases lying between them. CDR3 sequence reads: CASSPGGGPSPLHF. The CDR3 DNA follows: TGTGCCAGCTCACCAGGGGGAGGCCCTTCACCCCTCCACTTT.

This clone was recorded a few times. The rearrangement joins TRBV2 to TRBJ2-5; 11 nucleotides line up with TRBD2. The CDR3 has 15 amino acids. The germline CDR1 and CDR2 sequences are SNHLY and FYNNEI. Trimming removed 2 bases from V and 3 bases from J; junction bases left unmatched: 2. The CDR3 is CASSEFSGGEETQYF. The CDR3 coding sequence is TGTGCCAGCAGTGAATTTAGCGGGGGGGAAGAGACCCAGTACTTC.

V gene TRBV19 combines with J gene TRBJ1-2; TRBD1 matches 7 bases. Germline CDR1 LNHDA, CDR2 SQIVND (reference sequence). V lost 4 bases, J lost 5 bases, and 10 bases stayed unmatched. The length of the CDR3 is 15 residues. In nucleotides, the CDR3 is TGTGCCAGTAGTACCCAGAGACAGGGATGGTATGGCTACACCTTC. Amino acid sequence: CASSTQRQGWYGYTF.

V and J are TRBV7-2 and TRBJ1-5, with TRBD1 matching 7 bases. Trimming cost V 5 bases and J 0 bases; bases outside gene matches: 4. Per the germline V gene, CDR1 is SGHTA and CDR2 is FQGNSA. CDR3 length: 15 residues. In DNA, the CDR3 is TGTGCCAGCAGCCGGGACAGAAATAGCAATCAGCCCCAGCATTTT. Residues: CASSRDRNSNQPQHF.